Listed below are T cell receptor beta chains from one sample, sequenced in a study of blood T cell repertoires in COVID-19. Profiled with immunoSEQ multiplex PCR; TCRdb holds only in-frame clones, not every one. The sample has about 140,000 clones; 78% are singletons. Specimen: peripheral blood. The receptors derive from a woman aged 55-70 years with acute or convalescent COVID-19. CDR3s include the opening cysteine and the closing phenylalanine or tryptophan. The order of the fields is clone size, V gene, D gene, J gene, CDR3 DNA, CDR3 protein. D genes are given only for firm matches. Clone size appears in some rows only: once, few, many, or a class for an expanded clone.

.	TRBV5-1	TRBD1	TRBJ1-2	TGCGCCAGCAGCCCGGACAGGCCTAACTATGGCTACACCTTC	CASSPDRPNYGYTF
.	TRBV7-9	TRBD1	TRBJ2-7	TGTGCCAGCAGCGCACCGGGACAGGGGGCAACCTACGAGCAGTACTTC	CASSAPGQGATYEQYF
.	TRBV19	TRBD1	TRBJ2-7	TGTGCCAGTAGTGCCGGGACAGGGACGACCTACGAGCAGTACTTC	CASSAGTGTTYEQYF
.	TRBV19	TRBD1	TRBJ2-7	TGTGCCAGTAGTTTTCCGGGACAGACTCGAGGGCAGTACTTC	CASSFPGQTRGQYF
few	TRBV10-2	TRBD1	TRBJ1-1	TGCGCCAGCAGTGGCCCGACAGGGACCGGATTT	CASSGPTGTGF
.	TRBV25-1	TRBD1	TRBJ2-5	TGTGCCAGCAGTGTGGGACAGGGGACCCAGTACTTC	CASSVGQGTQYF
.	TRBV7-2	.	TRBJ1-1	TGTGCCAGCAGCTTAGTTGGCAGGCAGAACACTGAAGCTTTCTTT	CASSLVGRQNTEAFF
.	TRBV29-1	TRBD2	TRBJ2-1	TGCAGCGTTGACGGGCTAGCGGGAGCCTCCTACAATGAGCAGTTCTTC	CSVDGLAGASYNEQFF
.	TRBV7-3	.	TRBJ2-7	TGTGCCAGCAGCCTAAAAGGGGCCAGTCCTAACGAGCAGTACTTC	CASSLKGASPNEQYF
.	TRBV13	TRBD2	TRBJ2-1	TGTGCCAGCAGCTTAGGGACTAGCGTCTACAATGAGCAGTTCTTC	CASSLGTSVYNEQFF
.	TRBV5-4	.	TRBJ2-7	TGTGCCAGCAGCTTAGCCGCAGGGCCCCTCGAGCAGTACTTC	CASSLAAGPLEQYF
.	TRBV7-9	TRBD2	TRBJ2-1	TGTGCCAGCAGCTTAGCGCGAATAGCGGGAGTCTACAATGAGCAGTTCTTC	CASSLARIAGVYNEQFF
.	TRBV7-9	TRBD1	TRBJ1-2	TGTGCCAGCAGCTTATCAGGGGGTGCTTATGGCTACACCTTC	CASSLSGGAYGYTF
.	TRBV7-8	.	TRBJ1-2	TGTGCCAGCAGCTCGGCCCGGGACAAAGGCTACACCTTC	CASSSARDKGYTF
.	TRBV28	.	TRBJ1-1	TGTGCCAGTGGGGGGTTCCCTAATGAAGCTTTCTTT	CASGGFPNEAFF
.	TRBV14	.	TRBJ1-2	TGTGCCAGCAGCCAACAGGGGAACTATGGCTACACCTTC	CASSQQGNYGYTF
few	TRBV4-2	.	TRBJ1-6	TGTGCCAGCAGCCAAGAGTGGCAGGGGAGCTCCTATAATTCACCCCTCCACTTT	CASSQEWQGSSYNSPLHF
once	TRBV7-8	.	TRBJ2-7	TGTGCCAGCAGTTTCCGCGGGGACCGCTACGAGCAGTACTTC	CASSFRGDRYEQYF
.	TRBV28	.	TRBJ2-1	TGTGCCAGCAGTCTGACTAGATCGGGTGAGCAGTTCTTC	CASSLTRSGEQFF
.	TRBV2	TRBD2	TRBJ2-7	TGTGCCACTTTCCTAGCGGCCTCCTACGAGCAGTACTTC	CATFLAASYEQYF
.	TRBV18	.	TRBJ1-5	TGTGCCAGCTCACCTACCTTTAGCGGGGGCAATCAGCCCCAGCATTTT	CASSPTFSGGNQPQHF
.	TRBV19	.	TRBJ2-2	TGTGCCAGTAGTGTCCTTACAGGGTTCCCCGGGGAGCTGTTTTTT	CASSVLTGFPGELFF
.	TRBV27	.	TRBJ1-6	TGTGCCTCACAGGGAGTGGGCTCCTATAATTCACCCCTCCACTTT	CASQGVGSYNSPLHF
few	TRBV2	.	TRBJ2-1	TGTGCCAGCAACATAGCCGAGCAGTTCTTC	CASNIAEQFF
.	TRBV10-1	TRBD2	TRBJ2-5	TGCGCCAGCAGTGGACTAGCGGGAGAGACGGGAGAAGAGACCCAGTACTTC	CASSGLAGETGEETQYF
few	TRBV18	TRBD1	TRBJ2-1	TGTGCCAGCTCACCACCCACGGGACAGAGCTCCTACAATGAGCAGTTCTTC	CASSPPTGQSSYNEQFF
few	TRBV3-1/TRBV3-2	TRBD1	TRBJ1-3	TGTGCCAGCAGCCAAATAGGGGGCGGAAACACCATATATTTT	CASSQIGGGNTIYF
.	TRBV20-1	.	TRBJ2-5	TGCAGTGCTACCGCGGGGGAGACCCAGTACTTC	CSATAGETQYF
.	TRBV18	TRBD2	TRBJ2-7	TGTGCCAGCTCACCGATCCCCCTCCTAGCGGGAGGTAGGGGCGAGCAGTACTTC	CASSPIPLLAGGRGEQYF
.	TRBV7-8	TRBD2	TRBJ2-1	TGTGCCAGCAGCTTGGGGGGACTACTTCAGCACAATGAGCAGTTCTTC	CASSLGGLLQHNEQFF
.	TRBV5-1	.	TRBJ2-1	TGCGCCAGCAGCGGAACAGTTAATGAGCAGTTCTTC	CASSGTVNEQFF
.	TRBV19	.	TRBJ2-3	TGTGCCAGTAGTATCGGGGATACGCAGTATTTT	CASSIGDTQYF
.	TRBV27	TRBD1	TRBJ1-2	TGTGCCAGCAGTTTGGACAGGGGAACTTCTTCAAACTATGGCTACACCTTC	CASSLDRGTSSNYGYTF
.	TRBV2	.	TRBJ1-3	TGTGCCAGCGAGGTCATAGGGAGCTCTGGAAACACCATATATTTT	CASEVIGSSGNTIYF
.	TRBV18	TRBD2	TRBJ2-1	TGTGCCAGCTCACCACCGACTAGCGGGAGGAATGAGCAGTTCTTC	CASSPPTSGRNEQFF
.	TRBV30	.	TRBJ2-3	TGTGCCTGGAGTGTATTGGGCGGGGCAGATACGCAGTATTTT	CAWSVLGGADTQYF
few	TRBV7-9	TRBD2	TRBJ2-5	TGTGCCAGCAGCGGACGACTAGCGGGAGGCCCAGAGACCCAGTACTTC	CASSGRLAGGPETQYF
.	TRBV7-9	TRBD2	TRBJ2-1	TGTGCCAGCAGTTCGCCTCGACTAGCGGGATTCCGTGAGCAGTTCTTC	CASSSPRLAGFREQFF
.	TRBV7-8	.	TRBJ1-4	TGTGCCAGCAGCTTATACGGGGCAACTAATGAAAAACTGTTTTTT	CASSLYGATNEKLFF
.	TRBV28	.	TRBJ1-5	TGTGCCACAGCACAGTATCAGCCCCAGCATTTT	CATAQYQPQHF
.	TRBV6-4	.	TRBJ1-2	TGTGCCAGCAGTGAGGGGGGCTATGGCTACACCTTC	CASSEGGYGYTF
.	TRBV11-2	TRBD2	TRBJ2-3	TGTGCCAGCAGCTTAGTCCCGGGACTAGCGGTCACAGATACGCAGTATTTT	CASSLVPGLAVTDTQYF
.	TRBV12-5	.	TRBJ2-7	TGTGCTAGTGGTTTGAGGGCGGGTCGAGAGCAGTACTTC	CASGLRAGREQYF
once	TRBV14	.	TRBJ2-7	TGTGCCAGCAGCCAAAGAACCAGGGGAATAGGCGAGCAGTACTTC	CASSQRTRGIGEQYF
.	TRBV19	.	TRBJ2-5	TGTGCCAGTAGTATAGGTAGGGGGACCCGACAAGAGACCCAGTACTTC	CASSIGRGTRQETQYF
.	TRBV10-2	TRBD2	TRBJ2-1	TGCGCCAGCAGTGAGGGACTAGCGGGAGAGCAGTTCTTC	CASSEGLAGEQFF
.	TRBV24-1	TRBD1	TRBJ2-3	TGTGCCACCAGTGTGGACAGGGTTTTTTGGACAGATACGCAGTATTTT	CATSVDRVFWTDTQYF
.	TRBV15	TRBD1	TRBJ2-5	TGTGCCACCAGATCAGGGGGCAAGACCCAGTACTTC	CATRSGGKTQYF